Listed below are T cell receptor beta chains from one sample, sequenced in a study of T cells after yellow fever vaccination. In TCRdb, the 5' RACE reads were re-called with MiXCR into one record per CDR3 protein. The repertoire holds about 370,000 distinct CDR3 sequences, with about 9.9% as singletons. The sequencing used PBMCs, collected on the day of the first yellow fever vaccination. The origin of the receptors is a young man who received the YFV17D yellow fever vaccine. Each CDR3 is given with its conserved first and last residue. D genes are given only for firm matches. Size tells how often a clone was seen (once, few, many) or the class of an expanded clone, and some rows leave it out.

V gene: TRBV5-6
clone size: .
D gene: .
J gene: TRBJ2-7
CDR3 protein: CASSPQGMYEQYF
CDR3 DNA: TGTGCCAGCAGCCCGCAGGGGATGTACGAGCAGTACTTC

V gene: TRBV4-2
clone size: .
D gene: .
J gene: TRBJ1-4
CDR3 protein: CASSQDPQATTNEKLFF
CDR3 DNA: TGTGCCAGCAGCCAAGATCCTCAGGCAACAACTAATGAAAAACTGTTTTTT

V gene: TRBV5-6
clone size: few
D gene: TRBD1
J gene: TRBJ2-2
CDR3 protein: CASSVEGAPVTGELFF
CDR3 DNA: TGTGCCAGCAGCGTCGAGGGGGCACCCGTCACCGGGGAGCTGTTTTTT

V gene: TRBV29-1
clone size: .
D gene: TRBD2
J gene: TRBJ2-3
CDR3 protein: CSTRGGLVGDTQYF
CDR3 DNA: TGCAGCACCCGGGGGGGGCTAGTGGGAGATACGCAGTATTTT

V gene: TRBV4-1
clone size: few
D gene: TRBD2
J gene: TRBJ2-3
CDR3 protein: CASSQDAGLASPDTQYF
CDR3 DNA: TGCGCCAGCAGCCAAGATGCAGGACTAGCTAGTCCAGATACGCAGTATTTT

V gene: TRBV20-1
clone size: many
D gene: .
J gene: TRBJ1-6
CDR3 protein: CSARWSFNSPLHF
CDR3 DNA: TGCAGTGCCAGGTGGTCGTTTAATTCACCCCTCCACTTT

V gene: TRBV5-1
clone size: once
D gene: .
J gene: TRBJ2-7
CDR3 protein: CASSARGADEQYF
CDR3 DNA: TGCGCCAGCAGCGCTAGGGGTGCCGACGAGCAGTACTTC

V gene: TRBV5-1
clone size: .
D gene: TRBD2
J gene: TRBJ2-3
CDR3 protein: CASSLAPSGGLTDTQYF
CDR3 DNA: TGCGCCAGCAGCTTGGCCCCTAGCGGGGGTTTGACAGATACGCAGTATTTT

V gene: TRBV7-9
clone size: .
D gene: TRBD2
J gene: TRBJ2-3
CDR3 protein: CASSKLAGLSTDTQYF
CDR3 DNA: TGTGCCAGCAGCAAACTAGCGGGGCTAAGCACAGATACGCAGTATTTT

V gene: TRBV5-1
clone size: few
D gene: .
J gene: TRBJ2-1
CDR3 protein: CASSLGLGVSSYNEQFF
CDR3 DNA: TGCGCCAGCAGCTTGGGGTTGGGGGTAAGCTCCTACAATGAGCAGTTCTTC

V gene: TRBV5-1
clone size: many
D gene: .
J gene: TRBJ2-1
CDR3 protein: CASSPMHPYNEQFF
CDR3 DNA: TGCGCCAGCAGCCCGATGCATCCCTACAATGAGCAGTTCTTC

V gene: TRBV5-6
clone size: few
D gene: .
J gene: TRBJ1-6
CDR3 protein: CASSRGTSGLYSPLHF
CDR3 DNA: TGTGCCAGCAGCCGGGGGACCTCGGGCCTTTATTCACCCCTCCACTTT